A selection of T cell receptor beta chains follows, all from one sample in a study of response to subunit inactivated influenza vaccine. TCRdb re-called the RT-PCR reads with MiXCR, one entry per CDR3 protein. This table has 450,000 to 500,000 distinct CDR3 sequences, roughly 11% appearing once. Source: PBMCs from blood, taken 45 days after vaccination. The receptors here all came from a man aged 50-59 years who received an inactivated influenza vaccine. CDR3s include the opening cysteine and the closing phenylalanine or tryptophan. The order of the fields is D gene, V gene, clone size, J gene, CDR3 DNA, CDR3 protein. D genes are given only for firm matches. Size is omitted from some rows. Given values are once, few, many or a class for expanded clones.

TRBD2	TRBV6-1	.	TRBJ2-4	TGTGCCAGCACCCAACTAGCGGGGGGGGCCAAAAACATTCAGTACTTC	CASTQLAGGAKNIQYF
TRBD2	TRBV5-1	.	TRBJ2-3	TGCGCCAGCAGCTTGGCGGTAGCGGGGGGGCCAAATACGCAGTATTTT	CASSLAVAGGPNTQYF
TRBD1	TRBV29-1	few	TRBJ2-1	TGCAGCGTGTGGGGACAGGGACACAATGAGCAGTTCTTC	CSVWGQGHNEQFF
.	TRBV12-3/TRBV12-4	many	TRBJ2-5	TGTGCCAGCAGTTTGTTAGCAACCCGGGAGACCCAGTACTTC	CASSLLATRETQYF
.	TRBV20-1	.	TRBJ1-1	TGCAGTGCTAGACTGGGGGCGTTGGGCACTGAAGCTTTCTTT	CSARLGALGTEAFF
TRBD1	TRBV9	few	TRBJ1-5	TGTGCCAGCAGCCCCAGGGACAGTAGCAATCAGCCCCAGCATTTT	CASSPRDSSNQPQHF
TRBD2	TRBV20-1	many	TRBJ2-1	TGCAGTGCTAGAGATACACTAGCGGCCTACAATGAGCAGTTCTTC	CSARDTLAAYNEQFF
.	TRBV4-3	.	TRBJ2-7	TGCGCCAGCAGCCAAGAGACGAGCTCCTACGAGCAGTACTTC	CASSQETSSYEQYF
.	TRBV5-1	.	TRBJ2-3	TGCGCCAGCAGCTTGGCTGGACAGACAACAGATACGCAGTATTTT	CASSLAGQTTDTQYF
TRBD2	TRBV20-1	.	TRBJ2-3	TGCAGTGCTAGAACCGGGACTAGCGGACTGGATACGCAGTATTTT	CSARTGTSGLDTQYF
.	TRBV6-5	.	TRBJ2-3	TGTGCCAGCAGTTACAGCCTAGGCACAGATACGCAGTATTTT	CASSYSLGTDTQYF
.	TRBV5-1	many	TRBJ2-2	TGCGCCAGCAGCCGAATCCCTACCACCGGGGAGCTGTTTTTT	CASSRIPTTGELFF
.	TRBV4-1	few	TRBJ2-5	TGCGCCAGCAGCCAACCAAAGAGGGGAGAGACCCAGTACTTC	CASSQPKRGETQYF
.	TRBV4-2	few	TRBJ2-5	TGTGCCAGCAGCCAAGCAATGCTAGCGAGAGGGGGGGCCCAGTACTTC	CASSQAMLARGGAQYF
TRBD2	TRBV28	many	TRBJ2-7	TGTGCCAGCAGTTCCCTGGGACTACTCAGGCTCGAGCAGTACTTC	CASSSLGLLRLEQYF
.	TRBV25-1	.	TRBJ2-7	TGTGCCAGCAGTGATTACATCTCCTACGAGCAGTACTTC	CASSDYISYEQYF
.	TRBV20-1	many	TRBJ1-1	TGCAGTGCTAGAGATCCCAGGAACCCGATTACTGAAGCTTTCTTT	CSARDPRNPITEAFF
.	TRBV5-1	few	TRBJ2-3	TGCGCCAGCAGCGGAGAAAGAGCAGATACGCAGTATTTT	CASSGERADTQYF
TRBD2	TRBV2	few	TRBJ2-1	TGTGCCAGCAGCGGACTAGCGGAGAGCAATGAGCAGTTCTTC	CASSGLAESNEQFF
TRBD2	TRBV10-3	.	TRBJ2-6	TGTGCCATCAGACCCGGGACTAGCGGGAGTCCGTCTAGCTCTGGGGCCAACGTCCTGACTTTC	CAIRPGTSGSPSSSGANVLTF
.	TRBV5-1	.	TRBJ2-1	TGCGCCAGCAGCCAATTTTGGACCGGATCCTACAATGAGCAGTTCTTC	CASSQFWTGSYNEQFF
.	TRBV18	few	TRBJ2-7	TGTGCCAGCTCATCTCCGGGTCGAACCTACGAGCAGTACTTC	CASSSPGRTYEQYF
.	TRBV3-1	.	TRBJ1-1	TGTGCCAGCAGCCAAGGGACCGGGGAAGCTTTCTTT	CASSQGTGEAFF
TRBD1	TRBV20-1	few	TRBJ2-3	TGCAGTGCTAGAACAGGGGGCGCGCAGTATTTT	CSARTGGAQYF
TRBD1	TRBV6-2/TRBV6-3	.	TRBJ1-5	TGTGCCAGCAGTTTGACAGGGAAACAGCCCCAGCATTTT	CASSLTGKQPQHF
TRBD1	TRBV29-1	few	TRBJ2-3	TGCAGCCATCCTTCTGGACAGGGTAGCCCAGATACGCAGTATTTT	CSHPSGQGSPDTQYF
TRBD1	TRBV5-1	.	TRBJ2-2	TGCGCCAGCAGCTTGCAGGGGGTGAGAGGCGGGGAGCTGTTTTTT	CASSLQGVRGGELFF
.	TRBV13	.	TRBJ2-7	TGTGCCAGCAGCCCCAGGAACAGGGAGTCCTACGAGCAGTACTTC	CASSPRNRESYEQYF
.	TRBV4-3	.	TRBJ2-2	TGCGCCAGCAGCCATGGGGGAAGCGGCGGGGAGCTGTTTTTT	CASSHGGSGGELFF
TRBD1	TRBV29-1	few	TRBJ2-7	TGCAGCGTGACGGCCGGGACAGCCCTGGGCGAGCAGTACTTC	CSVTAGTALGEQYF
.	TRBV5-5	few	TRBJ2-5	TGTGCCAGCAGCTCGGGACCACTCCAGGAGACCCAGTACTTC	CASSSGPLQETQYF
.	TRBV28	few	TRBJ2-5	TGTGCCAGCAGTCAAGGACGTCCCAAGAACCAGTACTTC	CASSQGRPKNQYF
.	TRBV5-1	few	TRBJ1-1	TGCGCCAGCAGCCCGGACGGGGGAGGGAACACTGAAGCTTTCTTT	CASSPDGGGNTEAFF
TRBD2	TRBV11-2	few	TRBJ2-3	TGTGCCAGCAGCGGTGGACTAGCGGGAATATTGTATACGCAGTATTTT	CASSGGLAGILYTQYF
TRBD2	TRBV7-3	few	TRBJ2-3	TGTGCCAGCAGCTTAAGCCGTCGGGTTTTTAGCGGGCCCCTCGCTGGAGATACGCAGTATTTT	CASSLSRRVFSGPLAGDTQYF